The present T cell receptor beta chain was sequenced within a study of memory CD4+ T cells and cytomegalovirus serostatus. Study background: This sample comes from healthy Belgian adults, about 10 CMV seropositive, 24 seronegative.

This clone has more than one count but fewer than ten. As yet, its antigen is unknown. The junction departs from germline at one end; a sequencing error may be responsible. The study, taken as a whole, reports: The CMV-associated TCR signature appears largely within the CD4+ memory repertoire. Of about 150 reported CMV TCRbeta sequences, under 70 were found in memory CD4+ repertoires.

Libraries were prepared by immunoSEQ multiplex PCR; TCRdb keeps only in-frame clonotypes and omits some of them. The table shows tens of thousands of clones, with around 80% occurring only once. The sort gate was single viable CD3+CD4+CD8-CD45RO+ cells for memory CD4+ T cells. CDR3 length equals 15 residues. The germline V gene encodes CDR1 MNHEY and CDR2 SVGAGI. The TCR originated in an adult in good health and CMV-seronegative. The chain carries TRBV6-5 and TRBJ1-2; possibly TRBD1 for D (5 bases). Sequenced sample: memory CD4+ T cells from blood. CDR3 in amino acids: CASSYSISAQAKKSF. Here the CDR3 DNA reads TGTGCCAGCAGTTACTCAATTTCGGCACAGGCCAAAAAATCATTC.